The T cell receptor (beta chain) described here comes from a study of metastatic and nonmetastatic thyroid tumors. Findings and caveats of the study: In blood and tumor, TCR beta diversity was reportedly significantly higher in malignant thyroid tumors than in benign nodules.

There were no patients who had received any treatment before thyroid surgery. Original processing methods: Construction of a distant-metastasis classifier for papillary thyroid cancer relied on CDR3 differences across clinicopathological groups. TCRdb re-clonotyped the PCR reads via MiXCR. The authors' filters were not applied to this entry. The table records 50,000 to 65,000 clones, more than 15% of them present only once. There are many counts of this clone. Its antigen is as yet unknown. The sequence derives from a female donor with papillary thyroid cancer or a benign thyroid nodule (not recorded which). Some clones in this sample may be carry-over from other donors' samples. Sequenced material: blood.

CDR3 amino acids: CASNSRGRPFF. The CDR3 DNA follows: TGTGCCAGCAACAGCAGGGGTAGACCTTTCTTT. This rearrangement joins TRBV2 to TRBJ1-1, with a tentative D call TRBD1 (6 bases). Germline values: CDR1 SNHLY, CDR2 FYNNEI. There are 11 residues in the CDR3. Trimming took off 7 bases at V and 12 bases at J, with 15 bases between the two ends.